Below are 29 T cell receptor beta chains sequenced from a single sample in a study of blood T cell repertoires in COVID-19. Here immunoSEQ multiplex PCR was the method, and the copy in TCRdb shows in-frame clones only, minus some. The data hold over 110,000 clones, with around 90% observed a single time. Sample: peripheral blood. The source is a man aged 70 or older with acute or convalescent COVID-19.

This chain joins TRBV11-2 and TRBJ1-1; 10 bases agree with TRBD1. Germline V gene sequence: CDR1 SGHAT, CDR2 FQNNGV. CDR3 length: 16 amino acids. Unmatched junction bases numbered 5, after V lost 4 bases and J lost 0 bases. CDR3 DNA sequence: TGTGCCAGCAGCTCCCGGGGACAGGGGTTGAACACTGAAGCTTTCTTT. Protein: CASSSRGQGLNTEAFF.

The chain is built from TRBV3-1 (or the pseudogene TRBV3-2) and TRBJ1-3; D is possibly TRBD1 (5 bases). V was shortened by 5 bases and J by 4 bases, with 18 bases between the two germline ends. The germline V gene has CDR1 LGHDT and CDR2 YNNKEL (reference sequence). CDR3 length: 16 residues. Written as DNA, the CDR3 is TGTGCCAGCAGCACAGGTGCCGCCTCCTGGGGAAACACCATATATTTT. Protein product: CASSTGAASWGNTIYF.

This chain joins TRBV6-5 and TRBJ1-1, with TRBD1 as a possible D gene (6 bases). The CDR3 is 15 amino acids. CDR1 is MNHEY and CDR2 is SVGAGI in the germline V gene. Trimming took off 5 bases at V and 1 base at J, with 14 bases between the two ends. The CDR3: CASSSSTGWNTEAFF. CDR3 sequence (DNA): TGTGCCAGCAGTAGTTCGACAGGTTGGAACACTGAAGCTTTCTTT.

The chain couples TRBV28 to TRBJ2-3; TRBD2 is a possible D gene (6 bases). Germline CDR1 MDHEN, CDR2 SYDVKM. The CDR3 has 18 amino acids. The V gene lost 5 bases and the J gene lost 0 bases, with 21 bases spanning the gap. The CDR3 nucleotides are TGTGCCAGCAGTCTGGCGGGGTCCAACCTCTTTAGCACAGATACGCAGTATTTT. This translates into CASSLAGSNLFSTDTQYF. The whole variable domain, filled in from reference TRBV28 and TRBJ2-3, reads DVKVTQSSRYLVKRTGEKVFLECVQDMDHENMFWYRQDPGLGLRLIYFSYDVKMKEKGDIPEGYSVSREKKERFSLILESASTNQTSMYLCASSLAGSNLFSTDTQYFGPGTRLTVL.

This clone was counted a few times. V and J are TRBV7-6 and TRBJ2-1, with 9 bases identical to TRBD1. This CDR3 region has 17 residues. The V and J ends lost 5 bases and 5 bases, in that order; junction bases with no gene match: 13. Per the germline V gene, CDR1 is SGHVS and CDR2 is FNYEAQ. CDR3: CASSPTGLGQGHNEQFF. CDR3 in DNA: TGTGCCAGCAGCCCCACGGGGTTAGGACAGGGGCACAATGAGCAGTTCTTC.

This clone was counted once. This sequence joins TRBV19 and TRBJ2-6, with D possibly matching TRBD1 (5 bases). Germline lookup yields CDR1 LNHDA and CDR2 SQIVND (reference sequence). This CDR3 region has 17 residues. The V end was cut by 1 base, the J end by 0 bases, with 10 bases between. CDR3 residues: CASSIGGLSSGANVLTF. DNA of the CDR3: TGTGCCAGTAGTATAGGGGGCCTAAGCTCTGGGGCCAACGTCCTGACTTTC. Based on the CDR3 plus reference TRBV19 and TRBJ2-6, the full variable domain is DGGITQSPKYLFRKEGQNVTLSCEQNLNHDAMYWYRQDPGQGLRLIYYSQIVNDFQKGDIAEGYSVSREKKESFPLTVTSAQKNPTAFYLCASSIGGLSSGANVLTFGAGSRLTVL.

The CDR3 loop reads CASSQFRHSYNEQFF. The CDR3 DNA follows: TGTGCCAGCAGCCAGTTTAGACACTCCTACAATGAGCAGTTCTTC. This rearrangement joins TRBV14 to TRBJ2-1; the D is unclear. CDR3 size: 15 residues. Trimming took 3 bases from V and 0 from J, leaving 9 bases between them. CDR1 is SGHDN, CDR2 FVKESK, per germline.

J is TRBJ1-6 and V is TRBV28, with a possible D match to TRBD1 (5 bases). Germline V gene sequence: CDR1 MDHEN, CDR2 SYDVKM. Between the trimmed V and J ends, which lost 4 bases and 7 bases, there was a span of 17 bases. The CDR3 is 16 residues long. The CDR3 sequence is CASSYARALSNSPLHF. Here the CDR3 DNA reads TGTGCCAGCAGTTATGCCAGGGCCCTATCCAATTCACCCCTCCACTTT.

This rearrangement joins TRBV29-1 to TRBJ1-4; D uncertain. The CDR3 sequence is 13 residues long. Per germline, CDR1 SQVTM and CDR2 ANQGSEA. Trimming removed 3 bases at V and 4 bases at J, with 9 bases between. The CDR3 DNA sequence: TGCAGCGTTGACTTGGGAGGTAATGAAAAACTGTTTTTT. Translation gives CSVDLGGNEKLFF.

This rearrangement joins TRBV5-6 to TRBJ1-2; TRBD1 agrees at 11 bases. The J segment lost 4 bases and the V segment lost 4 bases, leaving 3 bases of the junction unmatched. CDR1 is SGHDT, CDR2 YYEEEE, per germline. The CDR3 is 14 residues long. The CDR3 region is CASSGTGGAYGYTF. CDR3 nucleotides: TGTGCCAGCAGCGGGACAGGGGGGGCCTATGGCTACACCTTC.

The V gene is TRBV7-8, the J gene TRBJ1-5, with a tentative D call TRBD1 (5 bases). The CDR3 has 14 amino acids. Germline CDR1 SGHVS, CDR2 FQNEAQ. Trimming stripped 0 bases from V and 7 bases from J, with 10 bases between. The CDR3 region is CASSLAGGGQPQHF. The CDR3 DNA reads TGTGCCAGCAGCTTAGCTGGGGGGGGACAGCCCCAGCATTTT.

The chain combines TRBV7-9 with TRBJ1-1; 8 bases line up with TRBD1. The CDR3 loop spans 13 amino acids. Germline V gene sequence: CDR1 SEHNR, CDR2 FQNEAQ (reference sequence). Unmatched junction bases numbered 8, after V lost 6 bases and J lost 8 bases. The CDR3, as DNA: TGTGCCAGCAGGCTGACAGGGGTGAGGGAAGCTTTCTTT. Its protein is CASRLTGVREAFF.

V and J are TRBV5-4 and TRBJ2-7; 8 nucleotides match TRBD2. The CDR3 spans 15 residues. Germline values: CDR1 SGHNT, CDR2 YYREEE (reference sequence). V lost 4 bases and J lost 2; bases outside the gene matches: 8. The CDR3 DNA is TGTGCCAGCAGCCTGGCGCCGGGGGGGGCCTACGAGCAGTACTTC. It codes for CASSLAPGGAYEQYF.

The chain carries TRBV7-2 and TRBJ2-3; D is ambiguous. This CDR3 spans 13 amino acids. Germline-derived CDR1 and CDR2 are SGHTA and FQGNSA. V shed 6 bases and J shed 4 bases, with 11 bases lying between them. The CDR3 is CASRTGVPDTQYF. CDR3 bases: TGTGCCAGCAGAACTGGAGTTCCAGATACGCAGTATTTT.

V gene TRBV19 combines with J gene TRBJ2-5; possible D gene TRBD1, 6 bases. With 5 bases removed from V and 1 base from J, the gap between germline ends came to 11 bases. CDR1 LNHDA and CDR2 SQIVND come from the germline V gene (reference sequence). The CDR3 extends over 14 amino acids. The CDR3 DNA is TGTGCCAGTAGTGAGGGGACAACCCAAGAGACCCAGTACTTC. This sequence encodes CASSEGTTQETQYF.

This clone was observed a single time. This chain joins TRBV19 and TRBJ2-1; 10 nucleotides line up with TRBD2. J gave up 3 bases and V 1 base, and 9 bases lay outside the gene matches. Germline-derived CDR1 and CDR2 are LNHDA and SQIVND (reference sequence). The CDR3 spans 18 residues. The CDR3 is CASSIGGTSGIYYNEQFF. The CDR3 coding sequence is TGTGCCAGTAGTATAGGGGGAACTAGCGGGATCTACTACAATGAGCAGTTCTTC.

This clone appeared once. This chain joins TRBV2 and TRBJ1-1; a weak D match, TRBD1 (5 bases). Trimming shortened V by 4 bases and J by 2 bases, and 11 bases separated the two germline ends. The CDR3 totals 14 residues. CDR1 and CDR2 from the germline V gene are SNHLY and FYNNEI. The CDR3 reads CASSGQFPNTEAFF. The CDR3, as DNA: TGTGCCAGCAGTGGACAGTTCCCTAACACTGAAGCTTTCTTT.

The chain combines TRBV5-1 with TRBJ1-2, with D maybe TRBD1 (5 bases). This CDR3 has 14 amino acids. From germline, CDR1 is SGHRS and CDR2 YFSETQ. Deletions cut 2 bases from V and 3 bases from J, with 11 bases between. CDR3 nucleotide sequence: TGCGCCAGCAGCTTAGGGGCACGGGACTATGGCTACACCTTC. Protein product: CASSLGARDYGYTF.

This chain joins TRBV27 and TRBJ1-6, with 7 positions matching TRBD1. The germline gives CDR1 MNHEY, CDR2 SMNVEV (reference sequence). CDR3 length: 14 amino acids. The V segment lost 6 bases and the J segment 10 bases; nucleotides outside the gene matches: 9. This chain's CDR3 is CASRKSTGQSPLHF. In DNA form, the CDR3 reads TGTGCCAGCAGAAAATCGACAGGGCAATCACCCCTCCACTTT.

This chain links TRBV12-3 or TRBV12-4 with TRBJ1-2; D might be TRBD1 (6 bases). The CDR3 spans 13 residues. Trimming took 6 bases from V and 2 from J, leaving 10 bases between them. This CDR3 reads CASRVQGNYGYTF. The CDR3 bases are TGTGCCAGCAGGGTTCAGGGGAACTATGGCTACACCTTC.

V usage is TRBV12-3 or TRBV12-4 and J usage is TRBJ1-2; 8 nucleotides match TRBD1. V gave up 3 bases and J gave up 8 bases; unmatched junction bases: 5. The CDR3 runs to 13 residues. This chain's CDR3 is CASSFRTGWGYTF. DNA for the CDR3: TGTGCCAGCAGTTTCCGGACAGGGTGGGGCTACACCTTC.

The chain carries TRBV2 and TRBJ2-3, with 15 bases that match TRBD2. The CDR3 consists of 22 residues. From germline, CDR1 is SNHLY and CDR2 FYNNEI. J lost 2 bases, V lost 6 bases, and 21 bases had no gene match. This chain's CDR3 is CASSTLSVPGLAGGGTTDTQYF. CDR3 DNA sequence: TGTGCCAGCAGCACCTTAAGCGTTCCGGGACTAGCGGGAGGCGGTACCACAGATACGCAGTATTTT. The whole variable domain, remainder taken from reference TRBV2 and TRBJ2-3, is EPEVTQTPSHQVTQMGQEVILRCVPISNHLYFYWYRQILGQKVEFLVSFYNNEISEKSEIFDDQFSVERPDGSNFTLKIRSTKLEDSAMYFCASSTLSVPGLAGGGTTDTQYFGPGTRLTVL.

This chain links TRBV5-4 with TRBJ2-3, with 7 bases fitting TRBD1. This CDR3 has 16 amino acids. V was pared by 1 base and J by 0 bases, with 5 bases of the junction left unmatched. The germline CDR1 and CDR2 sequences are SGHNT and YYREEE (reference sequence). As DNA, the CDR3 is TGTGCCAGCAGCTTGTGGGGACAGACTAGCACAGATACGCAGTATTTT. Amino acids: CASSLWGQTSTDTQYF.

This clone was seen just once. This sequence joins TRBV5-1 and TRBJ2-2; 8 bases line up with TRBD1. CDR3 length: 16 amino acids. V trimming: 4 bases; J trimming: 4 bases; junction bases outside the gene matches: 9. CDR1 is SGHRS, CDR2 YFSETQ, per germline. The CDR3 sequence is CASSIPRGPSTGELFF. The CDR3 DNA is TGCGCCAGCAGCATACCCAGGGGGCCGAGCACCGGGGAGCTGTTTTTT.

The chain uses TRBV30 and TRBJ2-1, with D possibly matching TRBD2 (6 bases). CDR1 and CDR2 from the germline V gene are GTSNPN and SVGIG (reference sequence). V was trimmed by 4 bases and J by 3 bases, leaving 10 bases between them. CDR3 length equals 13 residues. The CDR3 region is CAWKGLFYNEQFF. The CDR3, as DNA: TGTGCCTGGAAGGGACTTTTCTACAATGAGCAGTTCTTC.

In this sample, this clone turned up once. The chain joins TRBV3-1 (or the pseudogene TRBV3-2) to TRBJ1-4; TRBD1 matches 11 bases. The junction had 6 bases not matched to a gene; V was cut back by 4 bases and J by 8 bases. This CDR3 is 15 amino acids long. Germline V gene lookup returns CDR1 LGHDT and CDR2 YNNKEL (reference sequence). In DNA form, the CDR3 reads TGTGCCAGCAGCCCCGGACAGGGGGCATGGGAAAAACTGTTTTTT. Its protein product is CASSPGQGAWEKLFF.

The chain combines TRBV5-1 with TRBJ1-5; 9 bases are a match to TRBD1. The CDR3 has 14 residues. Germline CDR1 and CDR2: SGHRS and YFSETQ. V trimming: 4 bases; J trimming: 6 bases; junction bases outside the gene matches: 5. The CDR3 here is CASSVGQGSQPQHF. Written as DNA, the CDR3 is TGCGCCAGCAGCGTGGGACAGGGAAGTCAGCCCCAGCATTTT.

This sequence joins TRBV27 and TRBJ1-6, with D possibly matching TRBD1 (6 bases). Trimming took off 5 bases at V and 10 bases at J, with 15 bases between the two ends. The CDR3 spans 14 residues. The germline V gene encodes CDR1 MNHEY and CDR2 SMNVEV (reference sequence). The CDR3 coding sequence is TGTGCCAGCAGTACGGACAGTTGGCGATCACCCCTCCACTTT. Protein product: CASSTDSWRSPLHF.

CDR3 in DNA: TGTGCCAGCAGTATTAGCGGGAGGACCGGGGAGCTGTTTTTT. Protein: CASSISGRTGELFF. V is TRBV2 and J is TRBJ2-2, with TRBD2 matching 10 bases. Germline V gene data show CDR1 as SNHLY and CDR2 as FYNNEI. This CDR3 is 14 amino acids long. The junction had 2 bases not matched to a gene; V was cut back by 5 bases and J by 5 bases.